This paragraph covers one T cell receptor beta chain sequence. Its cognate antigen is unknown. These data belong to a study of T cell repertoires in cytomegalovirus infection. Study context: Shared public TCR beta signatures pointed to both CMV infection and a matching HLA type.

General study results and limits: The ex vivo response was dominated by HLA-C-restricted CMV-specific TCR beta clonotypes.

One entry per CDR3 protein, called by TCRdb with MiXCR from the reads. The data contain 650,000 to 900,000 distinct CDR3 sequences, approximately 30% of them singletons. Germline V gene lookup returns CDR1 SGHTA and CDR2 FQGNSA. The CDR3 has 17 amino acids. Trimming removed 0 bases from V and 3 bases from J; junction bases left unmatched: 6. The source is a human donor in good health (CMV status not recorded). Some clones in this sample may be carry-over from other donors' samples. This rearrangement joins TRBV7-2 to TRBJ2-1, with TRBD2 matching 9 bases. The sample was cultured CD8+ T cells from PBMCs, taken from culture after CMV antigen stimulation. The CDR3 DNA is TGTGCCAGCAGCTTAGCGCAGGCGGGGGGGCACTACAATGAGCAGTTCTTC. It codes for CASSLAQAGGHYNEQFF.